This TCR beta chain was sequenced for a study of blood T cell repertoires in COVID-19. This table comes from immunoSEQ multiplex PCR, and its TCRdb copy is limited to in-frame clones, with some not included. This sample yields a few hundred thousand clones, of which 88% are seen a single time; around 3% belongs to the top ten. In germline, CDR1 is SGDLS, CDR2 YYNGEE. The ends were cut back, 4 bases at V and 6 bases at J, with 13 bases in the middle. This CDR3 spans 14 amino acids. Sequenced: PBMCs or T cells enriched from blood (not recorded which). V usage is TRBV9 and J usage is TRBJ2-2, with D uncertain. The clonotype comes from a middle-aged woman who had been exposed to COVID-19. CDR3 protein: CASSHSLGPGELFF. Written as DNA, the CDR3 is TGTGCCAGCAGCCACAGCCTTGGGCCCGGGGAGCTGTTTTTT.